The T cell receptor beta chain described here comes from a study of T-cell reconstitution after alpha-beta-depleted transplantation in children. Unique molecular identifiers were incorporated when the TCRbeta library was constructed. TCRdb ran MiXCR on the PCR reads and lists one entry per CDR3 protein. The sample lists about 91,000 distinct CDR3 sequences; about 8% were seen once. This clonotype was seen ten or more times. The CDR3 contains 12 residues. Germline values: CDR1 MNHNY, CDR2 SVGAGI (reference sequence). V lost 6 bases and J 7 bases, leaving 12 bases between the germline ends. The sample here was PBMCs from the stem cell graft donor, taken from the stem cell graft. The chain uses TRBV6-6 and TRBJ1-2; D gene uncertain. The sequence was collected from a human donor who donated a stem cell graft to a child with congenital amegakaryocytic thrombocytopenia. The CDR3 loop is CASSPRRGGYTF. CDR3 in DNA: TGTGCCAGCAGCCCGAGGCGGGGTGGCTACACCTTC.